The 27 T cell receptor beta chains below come from one sample, sequenced in a study of vaccination effects on CD4 cells after COVID-19. The culture ran for under eleven days, and then CD4+ T cells were isolated. Two-dose BNT162b2 or mRNA-1273 vaccination was given to participants. Clones were read by immunoSEQ multiplex PCR, and TCRdb kept only the in-frame ones, dropping some. The repertoire includes some 70,000 clones, over 75% of them detected once, and more than 2% sits in the top ten. What these receptors recognize is not known. Material: CD4+ T cells from PBMCs cultured without peptide, obtained after COVID-19 vaccination. Receptors originate from a human donor who received a COVID-19 vaccine.

The rearrangement links TRBV11-1 to TRBJ2-1; possibly TRBD2 for D (6 bases). This CDR3 contains 11 residues. Germline values: CDR1 SGHAT, CDR2 FQDESV (reference sequence). V dropped 0 bases and J dropped 13 bases, with 7 bases sitting between them. The CDR3 spells CASSLAGGQFF. CDR3 coding DNA: TGTGCCAGCAGCTTAGCGGGGGGACAGTTCTTC.

The chain is built from TRBV6-2 or TRBV6-3 and TRBJ1-6; unclear D gene. The ends were cut back, 6 bases at V and 6 bases at J, with 9 bases in the middle. The germline V gene encodes CDR1 MNHEY and CDR2 SVGEGT. This CDR3 is 13 amino acids long. The CDR3 sequence is CASSNAINSPLHF. The CDR3 DNA sequence: TGTGCCAGCAGCAACGCAATTAATTCACCCCTCCACTTT.

This chain joins TRBV5-4 and TRBJ1-6; D possibly corresponds to TRBD1 (6 bases). Between the trimmed V and J ends, which lost 0 bases and 5 bases, there was a span of 9 bases. Germline V gene sequence: CDR1 SGHNT, CDR2 YYREEE (reference sequence). The CDR3 spans 15 residues. CDR3 sequence (DNA): TGTGCCAGCAGCTTGGTTCCAGGGGATAATTCACCCCTCCACTTT. This codes for CASSLVPGDNSPLHF.

This chain joins TRBV4-3 and TRBJ2-3, with D possibly matching TRBD2 (6 bases). The CDR3 has 15 residues. Trimming cost V 5 bases and J 2 bases, with 14 bases left between them. Germline assignment: CDR1 LGHNA and CDR2 YSLEER. The CDR3 here is CASSGWAGSTDTQYF. The CDR3 DNA reads as TGCGCCAGCAGCGGGTGGGCGGGGTCCACAGATACGCAGTATTTT.

This clone was counted a single time. The rearrangement links TRBV24-1 to TRBJ2-5; maybe TRBD1 (7 bases). Trimming pared 2 bases from V and 5 bases from J, leaving 14 bases between. Germline V gives CDR1 KGHDR, CDR2 SFDVKD. The CDR3 loop spans 15 amino acids. This chain's CDR3 is CATSDSGGPAETQYF. CDR3 coding DNA: TGTGCCACCAGTGATTCAGGGGGGCCGGCCGAGACCCAGTACTTC.

The CDR3 sequence: CASSYLIAGGTDTQYF. The CDR3 DNA is TGTGCCAGCAGTTACCTCATCGCGGGGGGTACAGATACGCAGTATTTT. The gene calls are TRBV6-5 and TRBJ2-3; 8 nucleotides line up with TRBD2. Trimming removed 2 bases from V and 3 bases from J; junction bases left unmatched: 7. Germline V gives CDR1 MNHEY, CDR2 SVGAGI. The CDR3 has 16 residues.

The V call is TRBV29-1, the J call TRBJ2-3; 14 bases fit TRBD2. The CDR3 covers 14 residues. Germline-derived CDR1 and CDR2 are SQVTM and ANQGSEA. Trimming removed 7 bases from V and 4 bases from J; junction bases left unmatched: 4. The CDR3 sequence is CSAVTSGGADTQYF. The CDR3 region has the DNA TGCAGCGCCGTGACTAGCGGGGGGGCAGATACGCAGTATTTT.

The sample holds one count of this clone. The chain recombines TRBV24-1 with TRBJ1-5; 9 bases fit TRBD1. Germline V gives CDR1 KGHDR, CDR2 SFDVKD. With 3 bases clipped from V and 6 bases from J, the junction kept 8 bases outside the gene matches. The CDR3 is 16 residues long. The CDR3 protein is CATSDGDRDRGQPQHF. Written as DNA, the CDR3 is TGTGCCACCAGTGATGGGGACAGGGATCGCGGTCAGCCCCAGCATTTT.

This clone was observed once. The chain couples TRBV6-5 to TRBJ2-5; D may correspond to TRBD1 or TRBD2 (6 bases each). V gave up 2 bases and J gave up 4 bases, with 11 bases separating them. This CDR3 has 14 amino acids. Germline loops: CDR1 MNHEY, CDR2 SVGAGI. The CDR3 reads CASSYTGGGETQYF. DNA for the CDR3: TGTGCCAGCAGTTACACAGGAGGGGGAGAGACCCAGTACTTC.

The chain uses TRBV12-2 and TRBJ2-3; the table's D call of TRBD2 was not tested on the DNA. TRBV12-2 is classified as a pseudogene. The CDR3 sequence is 21 residues long. The CDR3 region has the DNA TGTGCAAGTCGCTTAGGGGGGGGACTAGCGGGCCCACAGGCCCACACAGATACGCAGTATTTT. It translates to CASRLGGGLAGPQAHTDTQYF.

This chain links TRBV4-1 with TRBJ1-4; weak D call: TRBD1 (5 bases). Germline CDR1 is MGHRA and CDR2 is YSYEKL. CDR3 length: 16 residues. Trimming cost V 1 base and J 8 bases, with 17 bases left between them. CDR3 sequence (DNA): TGCGCCAGCAGCCAAGGGGCCTCAGGGCTCGTCGAAAAACTGTTTTTT. Amino acid sequence: CASSQGASGLVEKLFF.

This clone occurred a few times. V gene TRBV18 combines with J gene TRBJ1-6, with a possible D match to TRBD1 (6 bases). The V and J ends lost 2 bases and 8 bases respectively, with 16 bases between them. Germline-derived CDR1 and CDR2 are KGHSH and LQKENI. The CDR3 consists of 16 residues. The CDR3 coding sequence is TGTGCCAGCTCACCAGTTCCAGGGGAGAAGGATTCACCCCTCCACTTT. Residues: CASSPVPGEKDSPLHF.

The V call is TRBV6-6, the J call TRBJ1-6; perhaps TRBD1 as D (5 bases). The CDR3 sequence is 16 residues long. Trimming stripped 2 bases from V and 5 bases from J, with 13 bases between. Per the germline V gene, CDR1 is MNHNY and CDR2 is SVGAGI (reference sequence). The CDR3 region has the DNA TGTGCCAGCAGTTACGGGACCAGTGTAAATAATTCACCCCTCCACTTT. It encodes CASSYGTSVNNSPLHF.

The chain joins TRBV7-2 to TRBJ1-2, with 7 bases matching TRBD1. The CDR3 consists of 14 residues. Looked up from germline, CDR1 is SGHTA and CDR2 is FQGNSA. J lost 4 bases, V lost 3 bases, and 5 bases had no gene match. CDR3: CASSFDRAFYGYTF. In DNA form, the CDR3 reads TGTGCCAGCAGCTTCGACAGGGCCTTCTATGGCTACACCTTC.

J is TRBJ1-5 and V is TRBV7-2; D possibly corresponds to TRBD1 (6 bases). The V and J ends lost 5 bases and 2 bases respectively, with 13 bases between them. This CDR3 contains 15 residues. Germline loops: CDR1 SGHTA, CDR2 FQGNSA. DNA of the CDR3: TGTGCCAGCAGCCAGGGGCTAGGTGGCAATCAGCCCCAGCATTTT. This translates into CASSQGLGGNQPQHF.

V usage is TRBV4-1 and J usage is TRBJ1-5, with TRBD1 as a possible D gene (5 bases). CDR3 size: 16 residues. Trimming shortened V by 4 bases and J by 3 bases, and 16 bases separated the two germline ends. Germline assignment: CDR1 MGHRA and CDR2 YSYEKL. CDR3 protein: CASSPRDAPPNQPQHF. The CDR3, as DNA: TGCGCCAGCAGCCCACGGGACGCCCCACCCAATCAGCCCCAGCATTTT.

V usage is TRBV3-1 (or the pseudogene TRBV3-2) and J usage is TRBJ2-1; tentative D call: TRBD2 (6 bases). The V end lost 1 base, the J end lost 8 bases, and 9 bases lay between the germline ends. There are 13 residues in the CDR3. The germline V gene has CDR1 LGHDT and CDR2 YNNKEL (reference sequence). In DNA form, the CDR3 reads TGTGCCAGCAGCCAAGGCTGGGAGGATGAGCAGTTCTTC. Translating it yields CASSQGWEDEQFF.

The gene calls are TRBV19 and TRBJ1-2; the match to TRBD1 covers 10 bases. V gave up 5 bases and J gave up 4 bases; unmatched junction bases: 7. Germline V gene lookup returns CDR1 LNHDA and CDR2 SQIVND (reference sequence). The CDR3 loop spans 15 amino acids. CDR3 bases: TGTGCCAGTAGTGTGACAGGGGGCGCCGTCTATGGCTACACCTTC. Its translation: CASSVTGGAVYGYTF.

The sample holds one count of this clone. V is TRBV21-1 and J is TRBJ2-7; TRBD1 is the table's D call and was not checked against the DNA. TRBV21-1 is a pseudogene segment. This CDR3 has 14 amino acids. The CDR3 DNA follows: TGTGCCAGCACCCACAGTACTGGTTCCTACGAGCAGTACGTC. Its protein product is CASTHSTGSYEQYV.

V is TRBV28 and J is TRBJ1-1; possible D gene TRBD1, 6 bases. Germline CDR1 and CDR2: MDHEN and SYDVKM. Trimming stripped 2 bases from V and 14 bases from J, with 18 bases between. This CDR3 region has 13 residues. CDR3 loop: CASSLPKTGSLFF. The CDR3, as DNA: TGTGCCAGCAGTTTACCTAAAACAGGGAGTCTGTTCTTT.

This sequence joins TRBV6-5 and TRBJ1-5; D call uncertain. The germline V gene has CDR1 MNHEY and CDR2 SVGAGI. Trimming pared 6 bases from V and 0 bases from J, leaving 6 bases between. This CDR3 is 13 amino acids long. CDR3 sequence reads: CASSLNSNQPQHF. The CDR3 DNA sequence: TGTGCCAGCAGCCTCAATAGCAATCAGCCCCAGCATTTT.

The V and J genes are TRBV7-3 and TRBJ2-2; possibly TRBD1 or TRBD2 for D (6 bases each). V was cut by 6 bases and J by 4 bases, with 15 bases left in between. The CDR3 extends over 15 amino acids. Germline CDR1 and CDR2: SGHTA and FQGTGA. CDR3 DNA sequence: TGTGCCAGCAGTCGAGAGGGGGGAGGCACCGGGGAGCTGTTTTTT. It encodes CASSREGGGTGELFF.

This clone was observed a single time. The chain uses TRBV2 and TRBJ2-5, with D unresolved. The length of the CDR3 is 11 residues. Between the trimmed V and J ends, which lost 4 bases and 5 bases, there was a span of 5 bases. Per the germline V gene, CDR1 is SNHLY and CDR2 is FYNNEI. CDR3 sequence (DNA): TGTGCCAGCAGTGTACACGAGACCCAGTACTTC. It translates to CASSVHETQYF.

The chain recombines TRBV2 with TRBJ2-5, with 7 bases identical to TRBD1. Germline lookup yields CDR1 SNHLY and CDR2 FYNNEI. J gave up 5 bases and V 5 bases, and 5 bases lay outside the gene matches. There are 13 residues in the CDR3. The CDR3 loop reads CASSRQGVETQYF. CDR3 bases: TGTGCCAGCAGTAGACAGGGCGTGGAGACCCAGTACTTC.

Written as DNA, the CDR3 is TGTGCCAGCAGGTCCAGAGGACAGATCTATGGCTACACCTTC. Encoded protein: CASRSRGQIYGYTF. The V gene is TRBV28, the J gene TRBJ1-2; perhaps TRBD1 as D (6 bases). The CDR3 length is 14 residues. The germline V and J ends were trimmed by 6 bases and 4 bases, with 15 bases remaining between them. From germline, CDR1 is MDHEN and CDR2 SYDVKM.

CDR3 residues: CASSAQSAGANVLTF. The DNA of the CDR3 is TGTGCCAGCAGCGCACAGTCAGCTGGGGCCAACGTCCTGACTTTC. The chain joins TRBV7-2 to TRBJ2-6; D gene uncertain. The V end was cut by 5 bases, the J end by 2 bases, with 10 bases between. Germline V lookup: CDR1 SGHTA, CDR2 FQGNSA. The CDR3 is 15 residues long.

The V and J genes are TRBV4-1 and TRBJ2-1; weak D call: TRBD2 (5 bases). V was shortened by 3 bases and J by 0 bases, with 15 bases between the two germline ends. Germline values: CDR1 MGHRA, CDR2 YSYEKL. The CDR3 runs 17 residues. In nucleotides, the CDR3 is TGCGCCAGCAGCCAGGGGAGTGAACCGAACTCCTACAATGAGCAGTTCTTC. Protein sequence: CASSQGSEPNSYNEQFF.